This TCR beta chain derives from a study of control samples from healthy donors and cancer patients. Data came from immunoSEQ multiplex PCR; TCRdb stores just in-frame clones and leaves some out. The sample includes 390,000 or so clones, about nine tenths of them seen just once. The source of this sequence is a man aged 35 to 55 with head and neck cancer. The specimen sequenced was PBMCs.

CDR3 sequence reads: CASSRGLQGFLSDTQYF. CDR3 coding DNA: TGTGCCAGCAGTCGGGGTCTTCAGGGGTTTCTCTCAGATACGCAGTATTTT. The chain links TRBV27 to TRBJ2-3, with D maybe TRBD1 (6 bases). With 5 bases removed from V and 4 bases from J, the gap between germline ends came to 22 bases. Germline V gene data show CDR1 as MNHEY and CDR2 as SMNVEV (reference sequence). CDR3 length: 17 amino acids.